The table lists the clone carrying this T cell receptor beta chain with many counts. These data come from a study of patients and donors after allogeneic stem cell transplantation. TCRdb reprocessed the RT-PCR reads with MiXCR, giving one entry per CDR3 protein. The repertoire consists of approximately 90,000 distinct CDR3 sequences, with around 5% occurring once and the leading ten covering 2.5% to 3%. The V gene lost 0 bases and the J gene lost 12 bases, with 19 bases spanning the gap. The CDR3 totals 15 residues. In germline, CDR1 is SGHRS, CDR2 YFSETQ. This sequence was found in a human donor who was either an allogeneic HSCT recipient or a stem cell or donor lymphocyte infusion donor (not recorded which). It is not recorded whose cells these are; they may come from a transplant donor. The V and J genes are TRBV5-1 and TRBJ2-1; tentative D call: TRBD2 (5 bases). The sequencing sample was made of blood, either unsorted or a sorted T cell fraction (not recorded which). This CDR3 is CASSLDPSSGFGQFF. The CDR3 nucleotides read TGCGCCAGCAGCTTGGATCCTAGCTCTGGGTTTGGGCAGTTCTTC.